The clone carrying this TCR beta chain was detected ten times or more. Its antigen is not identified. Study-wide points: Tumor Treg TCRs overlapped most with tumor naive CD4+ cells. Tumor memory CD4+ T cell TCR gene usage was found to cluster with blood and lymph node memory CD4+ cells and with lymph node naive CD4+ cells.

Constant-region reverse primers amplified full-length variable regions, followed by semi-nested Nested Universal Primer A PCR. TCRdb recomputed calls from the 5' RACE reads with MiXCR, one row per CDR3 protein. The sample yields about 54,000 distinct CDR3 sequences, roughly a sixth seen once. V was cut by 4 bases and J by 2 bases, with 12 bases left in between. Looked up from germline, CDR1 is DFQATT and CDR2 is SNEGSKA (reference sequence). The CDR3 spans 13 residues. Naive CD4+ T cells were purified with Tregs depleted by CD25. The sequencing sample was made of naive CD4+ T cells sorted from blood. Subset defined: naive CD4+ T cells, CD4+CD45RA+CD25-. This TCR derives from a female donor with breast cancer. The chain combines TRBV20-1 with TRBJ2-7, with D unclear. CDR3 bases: TGCAGTGCTACGCGCTCGGGCCCCTACGAGCAGTACTTC. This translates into CSATRSGPYEQYF.